This TCR beta chain was obtained from a study of blood T cell repertoires in COVID-19. Original methodology: Reference gene primer amplification yielded estimated nucleated cell counts. Assay: immunoSEQ multiplex PCR; the TCRdb copy retains only in-frame clones and omits some. The DNA was the basis for D and trimming; V, J and clone size are from that table. The sample holds roughly 130,000 clones, roughly 89% seen once. Participants, about 18 to 95 years old, spanned 25 or so US areas. Each recovered donor of Cohort 3 presented with two negative PCRs, clearance, or symptom resolution. This CDR3 has 19 residues. In germline, CDR1 is LGHNA, CDR2 YNFKEQ. V was pared by 1 base and J by 4 bases, with 22 bases between.

This chain links TRBV4-2 with TRBJ2-2; a weak D match, TRBD1 (6 bases). Sequencing used PBMCs or T cells enriched from blood (not recorded which). The source of this sequence is a woman aged 25 to 39 who had recovered from COVID-19. The DNA for the CDR3 is TGTGCCAGCAGCCAAGGAGGGGGTCGACTTGGCGTTGGCACCGGGGAGCTGTTTTTT. Translating gives CASSQGGGRLGVGTGELFF.